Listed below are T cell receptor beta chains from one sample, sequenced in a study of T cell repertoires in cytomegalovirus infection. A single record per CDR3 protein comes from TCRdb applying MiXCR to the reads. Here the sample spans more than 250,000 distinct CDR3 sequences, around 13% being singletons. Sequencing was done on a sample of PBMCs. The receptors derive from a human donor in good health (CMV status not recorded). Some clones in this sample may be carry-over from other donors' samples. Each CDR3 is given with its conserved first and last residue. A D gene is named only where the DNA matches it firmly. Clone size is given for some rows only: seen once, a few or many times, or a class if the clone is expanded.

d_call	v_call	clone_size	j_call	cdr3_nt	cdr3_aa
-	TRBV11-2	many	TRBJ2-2	TGTGCCAGCAGCTTATCTATGGGAAGGGTAGACACCGGGGAGCTGTTTTTT	CASSLSMGRVDTGELFF
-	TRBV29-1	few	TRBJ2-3	TGCAGCGTTCGGGCCCAGGTGGATACGCAGTATTTT	CSVRAQVDTQYF
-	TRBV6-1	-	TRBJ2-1	TGTGCCAGCAGTCAAGGGACTTTTTGGGATGAGCAGTTCTTC	CASSQGTFWDEQFF
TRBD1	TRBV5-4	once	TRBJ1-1	TGTGCCAGCAGCTTGAGGACAGGGCAAACTGAAGCTTTCTTT	CASSLRTGQTEAFF
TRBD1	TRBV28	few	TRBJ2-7	TGTGCCAGCAGTATCGTCAGGGGACAGGTCTACGAGCAGTACTTC	CASSIVRGQVYEQYF
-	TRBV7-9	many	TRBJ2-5	TGTGCCAGCAGCTTTACCCGGGGGCGGCGTCAGGAGACCCAGTACTTC	CASSFTRGRRQETQYF
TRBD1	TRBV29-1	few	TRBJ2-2	TGCAGCGGGGACAGGGGGGGCACCGGGGAGCTGTTTTTT	CSGDRGGTGELFF
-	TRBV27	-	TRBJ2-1	TGTGCCAGCAGTTTGGTCATCTACAATGAGCAGTTCTTC	CASSLVIYNEQFF
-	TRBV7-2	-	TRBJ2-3	TGTGCCAGCAGTCCCACGGGGGCTACGCAGTATTTT	CASSPTGATQYF
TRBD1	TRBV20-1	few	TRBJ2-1	TGCAGTGCTAGTGCCTACGCAAATAGACAGGGGGCCTACAATGAGCAGTTCTTC	CSASAYANRQGAYNEQFF
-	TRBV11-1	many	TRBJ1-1	TGTGCCAGCAGCCCTGGACAGTCGTGGAACACTGAAGCTTTCTTT	CASSPGQSWNTEAFF
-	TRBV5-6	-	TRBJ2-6	TGTGCCAGCAGGGATTTTAGCTCTGGGGCCAACGTCCTGACTTTC	CASRDFSSGANVLTF
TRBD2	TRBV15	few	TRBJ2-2	TGTGCCACCAGCAGAGGGCTAGCGGGAGGGATCGGGGAGCTGTTTTTT	CATSRGLAGGIGELFF
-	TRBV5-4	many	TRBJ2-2	TGTGCCAGCAGCTCCGCCGGCAGCGGGCCCGTGACCGGGGAGCTGTTTTTT	CASSSAGSGPVTGELFF
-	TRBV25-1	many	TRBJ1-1	TGTGCCAGCAGTGAATTTTCGAGGACTGGGAACACTGAAGCTTTCTTT	CASSEFSRTGNTEAFF
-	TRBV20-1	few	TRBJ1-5	TGCAGTGCCGCCTCCGAACAGGGAGGGAATCAGCCCCAGCATTTT	CSAASEQGGNQPQHF
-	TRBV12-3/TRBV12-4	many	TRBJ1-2	TGTGCCAGCAGTTTGAGAGCCCGGGGCTACACCTTC	CASSLRARGYTF
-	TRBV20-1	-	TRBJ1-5	TGCAGTGCTATTCCCCTACGGGGGCCTGAGGCCCAGCATTTT	CSAIPLRGPEAQHF
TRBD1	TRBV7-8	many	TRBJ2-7	TGTGCCAGCAGCTCATCGCCGGGACAGGATACCTCCTACGAGCAGTACTTC	CASSSSPGQDTSYEQYF
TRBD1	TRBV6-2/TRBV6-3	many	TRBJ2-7	TGTGCCAGCAGTTACAGAGGGACAGGGGCATACGAGCAGTACTTC	CASSYRGTGAYEQYF
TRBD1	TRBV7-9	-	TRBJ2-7	TGTGCCAGCACCCCCGACAGGGGGCCGGGGGAGCAGTACTTC	CASTPDRGPGEQYF
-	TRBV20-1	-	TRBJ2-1	TGCAGTGCCCGCTATGGGCATGAGCAGTTCTTC	CSARYGHEQFF
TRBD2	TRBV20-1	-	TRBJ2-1	TGCAGTGCTTCTGTAGCGGGGGCGCTCTACAATGAGCAGTTCTTC	CSASVAGALYNEQFF
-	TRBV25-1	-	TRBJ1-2	TGTGCCAGCAGTGAATATGGAGAGGTTAACTATGGCTACACCTTC	CASSEYGEVNYGYTF
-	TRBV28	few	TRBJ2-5	TGTGCCAGCGGACGACGGCTACAAGAGACCCAGTACTTC	CASGRRLQETQYF
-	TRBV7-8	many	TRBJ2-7	TGTGCCAGCAGCCCCGGCGTAGAGGAGCAGTACTTC	CASSPGVEEQYF
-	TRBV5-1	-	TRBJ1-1	TGCGCCAGCAGCTTGGTTCGTTCTGGGAGGGTGACAGAGAACACTGAAGCTTTCTTT	CASSLVRSGRVTENTEAFF
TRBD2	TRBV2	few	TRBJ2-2	TGTGCCAGCAGCCTGCCCCCGGGAGGTACCGGGGAGCTGTTTTTT	CASSLPPGGTGELFF